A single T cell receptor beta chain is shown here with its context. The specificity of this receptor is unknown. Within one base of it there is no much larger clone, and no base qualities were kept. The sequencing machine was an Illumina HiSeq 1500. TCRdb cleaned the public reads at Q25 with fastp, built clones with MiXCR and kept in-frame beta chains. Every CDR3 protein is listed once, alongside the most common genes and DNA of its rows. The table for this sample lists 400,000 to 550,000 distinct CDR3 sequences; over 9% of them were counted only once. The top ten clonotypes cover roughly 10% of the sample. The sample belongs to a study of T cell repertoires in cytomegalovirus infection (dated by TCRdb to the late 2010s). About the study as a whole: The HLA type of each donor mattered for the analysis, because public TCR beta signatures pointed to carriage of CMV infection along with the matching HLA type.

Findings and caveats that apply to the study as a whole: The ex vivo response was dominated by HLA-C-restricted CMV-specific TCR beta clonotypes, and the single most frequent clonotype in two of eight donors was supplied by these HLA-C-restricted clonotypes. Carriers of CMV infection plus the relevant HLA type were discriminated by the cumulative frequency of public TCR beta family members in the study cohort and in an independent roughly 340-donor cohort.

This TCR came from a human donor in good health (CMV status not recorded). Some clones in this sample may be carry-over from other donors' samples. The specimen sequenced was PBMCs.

In nucleotides, the sequence is TGTGCCATCAGTGCGTCGCTAGCGGGGCCCAATGAGCAGTTCTTC. This yields the protein CAISASLAGPNEQFF. The rearranged chain carries TRBV10-3 and TRBJ2-1; the junction holds 9 bases that match TRBD2. CDR3 length: 15 amino acids, cysteine to phenylalanine. Kept here is only the CDR3 DNA, which spans 45 bases and is read in frame from base 1. Reading the germline V gene gives CDR1 ENHRY and CDR2 SYGVKD. V lost 4 bases and J lost 6 bases, and the count of bases not matched to a germline gene is 7.